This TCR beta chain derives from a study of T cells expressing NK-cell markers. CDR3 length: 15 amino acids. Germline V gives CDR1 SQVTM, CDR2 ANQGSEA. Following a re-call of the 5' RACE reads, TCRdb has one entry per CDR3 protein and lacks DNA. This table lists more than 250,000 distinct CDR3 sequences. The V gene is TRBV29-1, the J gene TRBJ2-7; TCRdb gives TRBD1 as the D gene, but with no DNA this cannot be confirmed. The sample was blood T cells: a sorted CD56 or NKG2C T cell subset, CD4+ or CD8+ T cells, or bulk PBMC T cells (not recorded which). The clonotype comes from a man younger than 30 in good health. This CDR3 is CSVELRDRAIYEQYF.